A selection of T cell receptor beta chains follows, all from one sample in a study of type 1 regulatory T cells. No antigen is known for these receptors. Using its own MiXCR run on the reads, TCRdb lists one record per CDR3 protein. The sample records some 71,000 distinct CDR3 sequences, under 25% being singletons. The sample was cultured type 1 regulatory T (Tr1) cells, either the whole culture or a sorted fraction (not recorded which). These receptors came from a human donor in good health. CDR3s include the opening cysteine and the closing phenylalanine or tryptophan. D genes are given only for firm matches. Not all rows give a size; the values are once, few, many and, for expanded clones, a class.

clone size	D gene	V gene	J gene	CDR3 DNA	CDR3 protein
few	TRBD2	TRBV7-8	TRBJ2-1	TGTGCCAGCAGCTTAGTGGCGGGAGGTTGGGATGAGCAGTTCTTC	CASSLVAGGWDEQFF
NA	TRBD2	TRBV7-3	TRBJ2-1	TGTGCCAGCAGCTCCACCAGGACTAGCGGGGAGCAGTTCTTC	CASSSTRTSGEQFF
many	NA	TRBV12-3/TRBV12-4	TRBJ2-4	TGTGCCAGCAGTCCTCGAACGAACATTCAGTACTTC	CASSPRTNIQYF
few	NA	TRBV29-1	TRBJ2-3	TGCAGCGTTGATGCAGGGATGGCGGATACGCAGTATTTT	CSVDAGMADTQYF
NA	NA	TRBV10-3	TRBJ1-1	TGTGCCATCAGGACCAGTGGCACTGAAGCTTTCTTT	CAIRTSGTEAFF
NA	NA	TRBV15	TRBJ1-4	TGTGCCACCAGCAGAGATACTACAACTAATGAAAAACTGTTTTTT	CATSRDTTTNEKLFF
NA	TRBD2	TRBV7-9	TRBJ2-7	TGTGCCAGCAGCAACGGACTAGCGTTATCCTACGAGCAGTACTTC	CASSNGLALSYEQYF
NA	NA	TRBV25-1	TRBJ2-1	TGTGCCAGCAGTGAACCGGGAGCCGCCTACAATGAGCGGTTCTTC	CASSEPGAAYNERFF
medium-sized	TRBD1	TRBV18	TRBJ2-2	TGTGCCAGCTCCCAACGGACAGGGCACACCGGGGAGCTGTTTTTT	CASSQRTGHTGELFF
NA	TRBD1	TRBV19	TRBJ1-6	TGTGCCAGCTCCACAGGGGTGAATTCACCCCTCCACTTT	CASSTGVNSPLHF
many	NA	TRBV5-1	TRBJ1-4	TGCGCCAGCAGCTTGAAGGGGGATGAAAAACTGTTTTTT	CASSLKGDEKLFF
many	NA	TRBV5-1	TRBJ2-4	TGCGCCAGCAGCGACTTGGGCATTCAGTACTTC	CASSDLGIQYF
NA	NA	TRBV28	TRBJ2-1	TGTGCCAGCAGTTTCGCTAGCAGGAGACTGTTCTTC	CASSFASRRLFF
many	NA	TRBV11-3	TRBJ2-2	TGTGCCAGCAGCTATCGGGGAATTACCGGGGAGCTGTTTTTT	CASSYRGITGELFF
NA	TRBD2	TRBV13	TRBJ2-3	TGTGCCAGCAGCTTAGCCGGACTAGCGGGAAGAGATACGCAGTATTTT	CASSLAGLAGRDTQYF
NA	TRBD2	TRBV9	TRBJ2-3	TGTGCCAGCAGCGTAGCGGCTAGCGGAGCAGATACGCAGTATTTT	CASSVAASGADTQYF
few	TRBD2	TRBV5-1	TRBJ2-1	TGCGCCAGCAGCGCCACCGGGACTAGCGTCGATGAGCAGTTCTTC	CASSATGTSVDEQFF
many	NA	TRBV5-1	TRBJ2-5	TGCGCCAGCAGCTTGGGGCGGGCCGAAGAGACCCAGTACTTC	CASSLGRAEETQYF
few	NA	TRBV18	TRBJ1-1	TGTGCCAGCTCACCGCTTGCTGACACTGAAGCTTTCTTT	CASSPLADTEAFF
few	TRBD1	TRBV29-1	TRBJ2-7	TGCAGCGTGGGGACAGTTACGGGTGAGCAGTACTTC	CSVGTVTGEQYF
many	TRBD1	TRBV28	TRBJ1-5	TGTGCCAGCAGTTTGGACAGGGCCGAAAGGCCCCAGCATTTT	CASSLDRAERPQHF
many	NA	TRBV5-1	TRBJ2-3	TGCGCCAGCAGCCTTAGCACAGGGAGCACAGATACGCAGTATTTT	CASSLSTGSTDTQYF
few	NA	TRBV3-1	TRBJ2-4	TGTGCCAGCAGCCTTGCGGGGTCCTCCTCTGCGTTC	CASSLAGSSSAF
NA	NA	TRBV6-5	TRBJ1-4	TGTGCCAGCAGAAAAAACATCCAGGGAACGGAAAAACTGTTTTTT	CASRKNIQGTEKLFF
NA	NA	TRBV29-1	TRBJ2-5	TGCAGCGTTGAGCGTGGTAGCCAGGAGACCCAGTACTTC	CSVERGSQETQYF
many	TRBD2	TRBV10-3	TRBJ2-3	TGTGCCAGCAAACCCGAACTAGCGGGAGTTCGCCATACGCAGTATTTT	CASKPELAGVRHTQYF
few	NA	TRBV5-4	TRBJ2-3	TGTGCCAGCAGCCGTTTGGGGACAGATACGCAGTATTTT	CASSRLGTDTQYF
NA	NA	TRBV5-1	TRBJ2-5	TGCGCCAGCAGCTTAACCCACCAAGAGACCCAGTACTTC	CASSLTHQETQYF
NA	NA	TRBV10-3	TRBJ1-1	TGTGCCATCAGTGGGACAGAGAGCACTGAAGCTTTCTTT	CAISGTESTEAFF
few	TRBD1	TRBV20-1	TRBJ1-4	TGCAGTGCGGATACAGGGGCAGATGAAAAACTGTTTTTT	CSADTGADEKLFF
NA	NA	TRBV20-1	TRBJ2-1	TGCAGTGCTAGTAGCGTTGTGGAGACCCAGTTCTTC	CSASSVVETQFF
few	NA	TRBV5-1	TRBJ2-7	TGCGCCAGCAGCCCGGAGGCCTTGGCGAGCTCCTACGAGCAGTACTTC	CASSPEALASSYEQYF
NA	NA	TRBV5-1	TRBJ2-7	TGCGCCAGCAGTACGGGGGCCGTGGACGAGCAGTACTTC	CASSTGAVDEQYF
NA	NA	TRBV20-1	TRBJ1-2	TGCAGTGCTAGAGATCCCTGGGGGGGGGCCTATGGCTACACCTTC	CSARDPWGGAYGYTF
many	NA	TRBV5-1	TRBJ2-1	TGCGCCAGCAATCTGGGGACATTTGACAATGAGCAGTTCTTC	CASNLGTFDNEQFF